The clone carrying this TCR beta chain was observed at least ten times. The antigen is unknown. The sample's time point: patch test 1, 2 weeks after DPC sensitization. Treatment meaning: therapeutic diphenylcyclopropenone sensitization with weekly scalp DPC. The entry originates in a study of human T cells and chemical hapten exposure. General study results and limits: Expanded TCR counts at PT1 went up together with patch test score, a positive correlation. Healthy people's immune response may differ from that of the donors, who had alopecia.

The library labeled individual cDNA molecules by adding unique molecular identifiers to them. Each CDR3 protein gets one entry after TCRdb re-called the RACE reads with MiXCR. The sample carries over 75,000 distinct CDR3 sequences, about 6.8% recorded once. Germline lookup yields CDR1 MNHEY and CDR2 SVGAGI. Trimming removed 2 bases at V and 4 bases at J, with 5 bases between. This CDR3 has 12 residues. Specimen: whole blood, collected in connection with sensitization to the hapten diphenylcyclopropenone (DPC). This receptor was obtained from a woman in her 30s with alopecia areata. Some clones in this sample may be carry-over from other donors' samples. J is TRBJ1-1 and V is TRBV6-5, with D perhaps matching TRBD1 (5 bases). CDR3 DNA sequence: TGTGCCAGCAGTTACGGGGGCACTGAAGCTTTCTTT. Translation gives CASSYGGTEAFF.